This TCR gamma chain was sequenced during a study of intestinal T cells in coeliac disease (dated by TCRdb to 2018 to 2021). About the investigation overall: In the TRG cohort, the mean age of coeliac patients was 15 to 16 years compared with about 59 years for controls, so the coeliac patients were much younger than the controls. Duodenal biopsies from around 33 coeliac disease patients and around 22 non-coeliac controls made up a second, larger TCR-gamma (TRG) cohort. Duodenal biopsies from about 10 coeliac disease patients and about 10 non-coeliac controls were included in the TCR-delta (TRD) cohort.

The paper as a whole reports these results and caveats: All 20 or so biopsies in training were correctly classified by TRD kmer-based clustering, and a leave-one-out accuracy of less than 95% was reported. FFPE-derived DNA was found to be relatively degraded, and loss of a proportion of TCR sequences in each sample was likely caused by this degradation. A significant age difference was observed between coeliac and control groups, although significant classification was not yielded by an age-split analysis. There was no way to tell repeated CDR3 amino acid sequences apart from PCR duplicates. Of roughly 54 biopsies, 51 (roughly 94%) were correctly classified by TRG clustering, which had a reported leave-one-out accuracy of about 90%.

Libraries were prepared through multiplex PCR. The listed sequencing device is Ion Torrent PGM. TRG repertoires were amplified from approximately 220 ng of biopsy DNA with the LymphoTrack kit, in which Illumina adapters are carried by the primers. TRG amplicons were purified using AMPure XP beads, were quantified on a 2100 Bioanalyzer, and were pooled equimolarly. An Ion PGM instrument was used to sequence the TRG libraries. Under the source paper's analysis protocol: Using FastX, any read was removed if more than 10% of its nucleotides had quality scores below the third quartile calculated per patient. Reads were aligned with IMGT/HighV-QUEST to assign V, D and J genes, identify CDR3 regions and assess functionality. After the sequences were translated into amino acids, every sequence predicted to be non-functional was thrown out. CDR3s were split into kmers, with and without positional annotation; kmer frequencies underwent PCA, and samples were clustered using all 1023 combinations of PCs 1-10. Classification was validated by leave-one-out cross-validation, re-optimising parameters on the remaining samples each time. Shannon diversity was computed with the vegan R package from repeated random subsamples equal to the lowest read count. Public reads were reanalyzed in TCRdb with CATT, and rows carrying the same DNA were merged afterwards. The V and J calls reflect TCRdb's pipeline rather than the authors' work. This sample comprises 350 to 450 gamma-chain clones, about half of them detected only once. Clones ranked in the top ten supply about 30% of the sample.

For each case, genomic DNA was extracted from ten 5-um FFPE scrolls with the QIAamp DNA FFPE tissue kit. Fully anonymised formalin-fixed paraffin-embedded duodenal biopsies surplus to diagnostic needs were used to test TCR repertoire-based classification of coeliac disease. Comments on this clone: Its antigen remains undetermined. A much larger clone lies one base from this, so it may be a read error.

The CDR3 sequence holds 15 residues, the cysteine and phenylalanine included. The read is trimmed to its CDR3 DNA, 45 bases read in frame from base 1. Based on the germline V gene (reference sequence), the CDR1 and CDR2 sequences are GITISATS and ISYDGTV. The chain joins TRGV9 to TRGJP2. Source material: a duodenal biopsy. This receptor was obtained from a human donor with celiac disease. The CDR3 is CALWGVNSSDWIKTF. In nucleotide form, the sequence is TGTGCCTTGTGGGGGGTGAATAGTAGTGATTGGATCAAGACGTTT.